These 27 T cell receptor beta chains share one sample of origin, sequenced in a study of metastatic and nonmetastatic thyroid tumors. No treatment of any kind had been given to any patient before thyroid surgery. TCRdb re-analyzed the PCR reads using MiXCR. There are about 40,000 clones in the sample; around 17% occur only once, and 9% to 10% lies in the top ten. The sequenced sample consisted of tumor tissue. These receptors originate from a female donor with papillary thyroid cancer or a benign thyroid nodule (not recorded which). Some clones in this sample may be carry-over from other donors' samples.

In this sample, this clone turned up many times. A single base separates this from a much larger clone, so it may be a read error. The chain employs TRBV9 and TRBJ2-3, with TRBD2 as a possible D gene (6 bases). The CDR3 is 14 residues long. The germline gives CDR1 SGDLS, CDR2 YYNGEE. V shed 7 bases and J shed 0 bases, with 12 bases lying between them. The CDR3 bases are TGTGCCAGCGGCGGAGGGACTAGCACAGATACGCAGTATTTT. Translation: CASGGGTSTDTQYF.

In the case of this clone: The same CDR3 also results from other DNA sequences found in this sample. J is TRBJ2-7 and V is TRBV6-1, with 8 bases matching TRBD1. This CDR3 contains 14 residues. The germline V gene encodes CDR1 MNHNS and CDR2 SASEGT. Trimming took 6 bases from V and 3 from J; bases not matched to a gene: 7. The CDR3 reads CASRGGTGGYEQYF. The CDR3 DNA sequence: TGTGCCAGCAGGGGCGGGACAGGTGGCTACGAGCAGTACTTC.

This clone has more than one count but fewer than ten. A much larger clone sits a single nucleotide away, making a read error possible. The V and J genes are TRBV7-9 and TRBJ1-1; D gene ambiguous. CDR3 length equals 13 residues. V was shortened by 5 bases and J by 6 bases, with 13 bases between the two germline ends. Germline V gene sequence: CDR1 SEHNR, CDR2 FQNEAQ (reference sequence). The CDR3 region has the DNA TGTGCCAGCAGCCCCCGGTGTGAGGCTGAAGCTTTCTTT. This encodes CASSPRCEAEAFF.

This clone was seen a few times. Being one base from a much bigger clone, this may be a read error. The chain combines TRBV3-1 with TRBJ2-7; D is possibly TRBD1 or TRBD2 (6 bases each). Germline V CDR1 and CDR2: LGHDT, YNNKEL (reference sequence). CDR3 length: 17 amino acids. DNA for the CDR3: TGTGCCAGCAGCCAAGGGGACCCTCAGGGGACTGGGAACGAGCAGCACTTC. This gives the protein CASSQGDPQGTGNEQHF.

The count of this clone is one. This chain joins TRBV3-1 and TRBJ1-2; 9 nucleotides align to TRBD1. Germline assignment: CDR1 LGHDT and CDR2 YNNKEL (reference sequence). After removal of 3 bases from V and 8 bases from J, the junction contained 10 bases not matched to a gene. This CDR3 spans 15 amino acids. The CDR3 bases are TGTGCCAGCAGCCAGAAAAACAGGGGGCACGGCGGCTACACCTTC. Translated, it gives CASSQKNRGHGGYTF. Full variable domain (missing parts from reference TRBV3-1 and TRBJ1-2): DTAVSQTPKYLVTQMGNDKSIKCEQNLGHDTMYWYKQDSKKFLKIMFSYNNKELIINETVPNRFSPKSPDKAHLNLHINSLELGDSAVYFCASSQKNRGHGGYTFGSGTRLTVV.

This clone showed up many times. The J gene is TRBJ1-1, the V gene TRBV15; D perhaps matches TRBD1 (5 bases). The CDR3 length is 13 residues. The germline V gene has CDR1 LNHNV and CDR2 YYDKDF (reference sequence). Deletions cut 4 bases from V and 5 bases from J, with 11 bases between. As DNA, the CDR3 is TGTGCCACCAGCAAGGGGACCCGGACTGAAGCTTTCTTT. This gives the protein CATSKGTRTEAFF. Full variable domain (outside the CDR3, taken from reference TRBV15 and TRBJ1-1): DAMVIQNPRYQVTQFGKPVTLSCSQTLNHNVMYWYQQKSSQAPKLLFHYYDKDFNNEADTPDNFQSRRPNTSFCFLDIRSPGLGDTAMYLCATSKGTRTEAFFGQGTRLTVV.

This clone is labeled medium-sized. The chain combines TRBV2 with TRBJ1-6; D remains ambiguous. This CDR3 region has 14 residues. Between the trimmed V and J ends, which lost 3 bases and 10 bases, there was a span of 13 bases. From germline, CDR1 is SNHLY and CDR2 FYNNEI. This CDR3 is CASSEDRRDSPLHF. In DNA, the CDR3 is TGTGCCAGCAGTGAGGATCGGAGAGACTCACCCCTCCACTTT.

CDR3 bases: TGCAGTGCTAAGGGTTCCGCCGGAGACACTGAAGCTTTCTTT. Translating gives CSAKGSAGDTEAFF. The chain has TRBV20-1 and TRBJ1-1, with D unclear. Trimming took off 4 bases at V and 3 bases at J, with 15 bases between the two ends. The CDR3 totals 14 residues. CDR1 and CDR2 (germline): DFQATT, SNEGSKA (reference sequence).

The genes are TRBV12-5 and TRBJ2-7; 7 positions agree with TRBD1. V shed 1 base, J shed 4 bases, and the junction held 10 bases outside the gene matches. This CDR3 contains 16 residues. From germline, CDR1 is LGHNT and CDR2 FRNRAP. CDR3 sequence (DNA): TGTGCTAGTGGTTTGGCAGGTGAACAGGGGAGTTACGAGCAGTACTTC. Its protein product is CASGLAGEQGSYEQYF.

This clone was seen many times. A much larger clone lies one base from this, so it may be a read error. CDR3 DNA: TGTGCCACCAGTGACGGGGGGCGCACAGATACGCAGTATTTT. Amino acids: CATSDGGRTDTQYF. The chain couples TRBV24-1 to TRBJ2-3; TRBD2 might be the D (7 bases). The CDR3 consists of 14 residues. The V and J ends lost 4 bases and 1 base respectively, with 8 bases between them. Germline V gene sequence: CDR1 KGHDR, CDR2 SFDVKD.

For this clone: The same CDR3 arises from other DNA sequences in this sample as well. V is TRBV28 and J is TRBJ2-5, with 8 bases matching TRBD2. Germline assignment: CDR1 MDHEN and CDR2 SYDVKM. The V and J ends lost 4 bases and 0 bases, in that order; junction bases with no gene match: 10. The CDR3 consists of 17 residues. DNA for the CDR3: TGTGCCAGCAGTTCGGGGGGGGGTATTGTTTACCAAGAGACCCAGTACTTC. Residues: CASSSGGGIVYQETQYF.

This clone appeared many times. J is TRBJ2-5 and V is TRBV7-8; 10 nucleotides match TRBD2. The CDR3 runs to 16 residues. CDR1 is SGHVS and CDR2 is FQNEAQ in the germline V gene. The V segment lost 6 bases and the J segment 4 bases; nucleotides outside the gene matches: 11. The CDR3 protein is CASSREGLAGAETQYF. CDR3 bases: TGTGCCAGCAGTCGAGAGGGGCTAGCGGGAGCAGAGACCCAGTACTTC.

This clone was seen a handful of times. An end of the junction does not agree with germline; a read error may underlie this. The rearrangement links TRBV6-1 to TRBJ1-6; D gene uncertain. Germline V CDR1 and CDR2: MNHNS, SASEGT. There are 12 residues in the CDR3. CDR3 loop: CASSREQYRLSF. CDR3 DNA sequence: TGTGCCAGCAGTCGGGAACAGTATAGACTCTCATTT.

This clone was counted at least ten times. The J gene is TRBJ2-7, the V gene TRBV20-1; 10 nucleotides match TRBD2. Germline V gene data show CDR1 as DFQATT and CDR2 as SNEGSKA (reference sequence). V lost 6 bases, J lost 0 bases, and 8 bases stayed unmatched. The CDR3 is made up of 15 amino acids. Here the CDR3 DNA reads TGCAGTGCCCTGGGACTAGCGCAAAGCTCCTACGAGCAGTACTTC. This encodes CSALGLAQSSYEQYF.

At least ten counts were recorded for this clone. The V gene is TRBV9, the J gene TRBJ1-3; D remains unclear. Germline CDR1 reads SGDLS; CDR2 reads YYNGEE. Trimming removed 0 bases at V and 2 bases at J, with 12 bases between. The CDR3 is made up of 16 amino acids. Here the CDR3 reads CASSVDAGAAGNTIYF. The CDR3, as DNA: TGTGCCAGCAGCGTAGATGCCGGCGCCGCTGGAAACACCATATATTTT.

This clone was seen ten or more times. The chain is built from TRBV19 and TRBJ2-7; 7 positions match TRBD2. In germline, CDR1 is LNHDA, CDR2 SQIVND (reference sequence). The V gene end was trimmed by 5 bases and the J gene end by 6 bases; junction bases not matched to a gene: 7. The CDR3 covers 13 residues. The CDR3 loop reads CASSFGGTAEQYF. In DNA, the CDR3 is TGTGCCAGTAGTTTCGGGGGGACGGCCGAGCAGTACTTC.

This clone was detected many times. This sequence joins TRBV6-6 and TRBJ2-1; possible D gene TRBD2, 7 bases. CDR3 length: 14 residues. The V end was cut by 2 bases, the J end by 7 bases, with 12 bases between. The germline V gene has CDR1 MNHNY and CDR2 SVGAGI (reference sequence). CDR3 sequence: CASSYAGAGNEQFF. The CDR3 bases are TGTGCCAGCAGTTACGCGGGGGCTGGGAATGAGCAGTTCTTC.

In its sample, this clone ranks as medium-sized. V usage is TRBV20-1 and J usage is TRBJ1-5, with D uncertain. CDR1 DFQATT and CDR2 SNEGSKA come from the germline V gene (reference sequence). V lost 2 bases and J lost 1, with 9 bases in between. This CDR3 has 14 residues. As DNA, the CDR3 is TGCAGTGCTAGATTGGTGGGCAGCAATCAGCCCCAGCATTTT. It yields the protein CSARLVGSNQPQHF.

Ten or more counts support this clone. The chain is built from TRBV7-9 and TRBJ2-1; 16 bases are shared with TRBD2. With 6 bases clipped from V and 2 bases from J, the junction kept 10 bases outside the gene matches. From germline, CDR1 is SEHNR and CDR2 FQNEAQ (reference sequence). This CDR3 spans 19 amino acids. The CDR3 is CASSSPGLAGGGAYNEQFF. For the CDR3, the DNA is TGTGCCAGCAGTTCTCCGGGACTAGCGGGAGGGGGTGCCTACAATGAGCAGTTCTTC.

This clone was counted between two and nine times. An end of the junction differs from the germline gene, which may be a read error. The chain combines TRBV28 with TRBJ1-5, with D tentatively TRBD1 (5 bases). The CDR3 loop spans 14 amino acids. Per germline, CDR1 MDHEN and CDR2 SYDVKM. The CDR3 DNA reads TGTGCCAGCCGATTCCCAGGGCACACTCAGCCCCATCGTTTT. Translated, it gives CASRFPGHTQPHRF. The full variable domain, completed using reference TRBV28 and TRBJ1-5, is DVKVTQSSRYLVKRTGEKVFLECVQDMDHENMFWYRQDPGLGLRLIYFSYDVKMKEKGDIPEGYSVSREKKERFSLILESASTNQTSMYLCASRFPGHTQPHRFGDGTRLSIL.

By share, this clone ranks as medium-sized. The J gene is TRBJ2-1, the V gene TRBV7-9; D remains unclear. CDR1 SEHNR and CDR2 FQNEAQ come from the germline V gene (reference sequence). CDR3 length: 12 amino acids. V lost 2 bases and J lost 10, with 9 bases in between. CDR3 protein: CASSLPKMEQFF. Written as DNA, the CDR3 is TGTGCCAGCAGCTTACCCAAGATGGAGCAGTTCTTC.

Concerning this clone: A junction boundary mismatches the germline segment, possibly from a read error. The chain employs TRBV30 and TRBJ1-5; D is unresolved. This CDR3 contains 13 residues. The germline V gene has CDR1 GTSNPN and CDR2 SVGIG (reference sequence). The CDR3 coding sequence is TGTGCCAGGAGTTTTTACCGCGATCAGCCCCAGCATTTT. Amino acid sequence: CARSFYRDQPQHF.

This sequence joins TRBV5-4 and TRBJ2-1; 9 bases line up with TRBD2. V was clipped by 4 bases and J by 6 bases; unmatched bases: 11. The CDR3 loop spans 16 amino acids. The germline V gene encodes CDR1 SGHNT and CDR2 YYREEE (reference sequence). The CDR3 region has the DNA TGTGCCAGCAGCATGACGGGACTAGCCGGGGTCAATGAGCAGTTCTTC. Its protein product is CASSMTGLAGVNEQFF. Full variable domain (rest looked up from reference TRBV5-4 and TRBJ2-1): ETGVTQSPTHLIKTRGQQVTLRCSSQSGHNTVSWYQQALGQGPQFIFQYYREEENGRGNFPPRFSGLQFPNYSSELNVNALELDDSALYLCASSMTGLAGVNEQFFGPGTRLTVL.

There are many counts of this clone. This rearrangement joins TRBV2 to TRBJ2-1; D is perhaps TRBD1 or TRBD2 (5 bases each). The CDR3 totals 13 residues. V lost 5 bases to trimming and J lost 5 bases, with 10 bases between them. Germline CDR1 SNHLY, CDR2 FYNNEI. CDR3 loop: CASSRDRDNEQFF. CDR3 DNA sequence: TGTGCCAGCAGTCGGGACCGAGACAATGAGCAGTTCTTC.

In this sample, this clone turned up many times. The V and J genes are TRBV30 and TRBJ2-5; D ambiguous. Germline assignment: CDR1 GTSNPN and CDR2 SVGIG (reference sequence). The CDR3 spans 11 residues. V lost 1 base and J 7 bases, leaving 7 bases between the germline ends. CDR3 residues: CAWSGRGTQYF. Here the CDR3 DNA reads TGTGCCTGGAGTGGCCGAGGGACCCAGTACTTC. Full variable domain (outside the CDR3, taken from reference TRBV30 and TRBJ2-5): SQTIHQWPATLVQPVGSPLSLECTVEGTSNPNLYWYRQAAGRGLQLLFYSVGIGQISSEVPQNLSASRPQDRQFILSSKKLLLSDSGFYLCAWSGRGTQYFGPGTRLLVL.

This clone appeared many times. The chain carries TRBV7-9 and TRBJ2-1, with a weak D call TRBD2 (7 bases). V shed 6 bases and J shed 6 bases, with 18 bases lying between them. The CDR3 length is 15 residues. From germline, CDR1 is SEHNR and CDR2 FQNEAQ (reference sequence). CDR3: CASRKLPGGRNEQFF. In DNA form, the CDR3 reads TGTGCCAGCAGAAAACTCCCCGGGGGGCGCAATGAGCAGTTCTTC.

This clone was counted many times. This rearrangement joins TRBV7-8 to TRBJ1-3; D unclear. With 2 bases removed from V and 2 bases from J, the gap between germline ends came to 7 bases. The CDR3 is 14 residues long. From germline, CDR1 is SGHVS and CDR2 FQNEAQ. CDR3 sequence (DNA): TGTGCCAGCAGCTTATACGGGACTGGAAACACCATATATTTT. Translation gives CASSLYGTGNTIYF.